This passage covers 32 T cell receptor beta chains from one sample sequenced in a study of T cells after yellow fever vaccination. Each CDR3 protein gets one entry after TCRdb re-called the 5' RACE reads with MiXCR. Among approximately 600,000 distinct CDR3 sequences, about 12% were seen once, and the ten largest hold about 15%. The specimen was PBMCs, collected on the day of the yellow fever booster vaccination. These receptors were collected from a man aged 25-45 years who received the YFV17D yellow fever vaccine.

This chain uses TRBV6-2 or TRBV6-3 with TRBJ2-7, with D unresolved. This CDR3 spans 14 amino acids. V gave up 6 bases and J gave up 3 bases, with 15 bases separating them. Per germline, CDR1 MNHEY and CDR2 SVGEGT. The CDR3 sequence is CASRLSPSGYEQYF. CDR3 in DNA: TGTGCCAGCAGGCTATCTCCATCAGGCTACGAGCAGTACTTC.

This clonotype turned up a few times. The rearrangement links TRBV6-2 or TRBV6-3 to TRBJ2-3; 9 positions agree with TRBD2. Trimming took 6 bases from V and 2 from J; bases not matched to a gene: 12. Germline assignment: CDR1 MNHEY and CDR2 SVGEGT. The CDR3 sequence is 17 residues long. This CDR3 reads CASSSPPTSGYTDTQYF. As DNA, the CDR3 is TGTGCCAGCAGCTCCCCTCCGACTAGCGGATACACAGATACGCAGTATTTT.

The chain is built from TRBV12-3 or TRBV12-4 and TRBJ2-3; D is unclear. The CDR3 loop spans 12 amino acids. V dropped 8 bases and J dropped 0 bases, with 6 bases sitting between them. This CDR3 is CASPPSTDTQYF. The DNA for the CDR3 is TGTGCCAGCCCCCCTAGCACAGATACGCAGTATTTT.

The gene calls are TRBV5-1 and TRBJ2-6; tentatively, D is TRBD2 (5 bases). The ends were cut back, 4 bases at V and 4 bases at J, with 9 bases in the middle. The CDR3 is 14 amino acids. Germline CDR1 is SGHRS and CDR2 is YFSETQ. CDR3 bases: TGCGCCAGCAGCCTGGAGGAAGGGGCCAACGTCCTGACTTTC. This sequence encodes CASSLEEGANVLTF.

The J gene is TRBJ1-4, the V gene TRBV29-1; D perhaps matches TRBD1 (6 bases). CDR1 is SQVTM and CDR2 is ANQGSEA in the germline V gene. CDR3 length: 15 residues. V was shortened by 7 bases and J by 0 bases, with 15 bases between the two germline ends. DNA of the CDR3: TGCAGCGCCGGTGGTGAGGGGGCAACTAATGAAAAACTGTTTTTT. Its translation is CSAGGEGATNEKLFF.

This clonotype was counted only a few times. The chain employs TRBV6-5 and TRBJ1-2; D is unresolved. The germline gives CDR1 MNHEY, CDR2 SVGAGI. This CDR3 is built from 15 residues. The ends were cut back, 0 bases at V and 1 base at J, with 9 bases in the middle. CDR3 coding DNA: TGTGCCAGCAGTTACTCGATGAGCAGTAACTATGGCTACACCTTC. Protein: CASSYSMSSNYGYTF.

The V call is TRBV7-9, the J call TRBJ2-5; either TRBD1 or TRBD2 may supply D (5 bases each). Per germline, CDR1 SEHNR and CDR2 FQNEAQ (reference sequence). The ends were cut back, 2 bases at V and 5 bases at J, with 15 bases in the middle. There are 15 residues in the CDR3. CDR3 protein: CASSLPGRAGETQYF. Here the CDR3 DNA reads TGTGCCAGCAGCTTACCGGGGCGTGCCGGCGAGACCCAGTACTTC.

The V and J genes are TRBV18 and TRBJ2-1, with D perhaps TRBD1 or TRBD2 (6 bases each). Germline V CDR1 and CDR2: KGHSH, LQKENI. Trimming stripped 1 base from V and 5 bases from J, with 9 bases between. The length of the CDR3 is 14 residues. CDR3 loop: CASSPQGGNNEQFF. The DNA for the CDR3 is TGTGCCAGCTCACCACAGGGGGGTAACAATGAGCAGTTCTTC.

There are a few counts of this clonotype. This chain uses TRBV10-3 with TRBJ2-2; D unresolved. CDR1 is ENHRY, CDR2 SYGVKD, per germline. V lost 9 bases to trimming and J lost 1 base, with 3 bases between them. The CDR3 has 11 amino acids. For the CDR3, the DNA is TGTGCCATACAGAACACCGGGGAGCTGTTTTTT. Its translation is CAIQNTGELFF.

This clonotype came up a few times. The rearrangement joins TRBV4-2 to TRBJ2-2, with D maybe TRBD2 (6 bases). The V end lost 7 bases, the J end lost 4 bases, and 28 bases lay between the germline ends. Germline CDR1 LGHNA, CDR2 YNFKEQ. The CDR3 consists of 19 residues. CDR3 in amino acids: CASTAQQRRGTGVTGELFF. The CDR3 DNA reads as TGTGCCAGCACTGCGCAACAGCGTCGGGGGACGGGTGTCACCGGGGAGCTGTTTTTT.

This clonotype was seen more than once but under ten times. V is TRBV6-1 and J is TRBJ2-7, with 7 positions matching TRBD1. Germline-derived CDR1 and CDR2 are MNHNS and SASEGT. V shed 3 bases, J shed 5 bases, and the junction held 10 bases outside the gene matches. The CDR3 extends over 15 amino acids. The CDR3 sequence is CASSDQIRGKNEQYF. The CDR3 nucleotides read TGTGCCAGCAGTGACCAAATCAGGGGGAAGAACGAGCAGTACTTC.

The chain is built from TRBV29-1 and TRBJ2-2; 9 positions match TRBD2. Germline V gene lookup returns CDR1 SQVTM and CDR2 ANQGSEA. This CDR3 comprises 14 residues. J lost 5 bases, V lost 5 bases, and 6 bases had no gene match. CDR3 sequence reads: CSVKTSGYTGELFF. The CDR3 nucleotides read TGCAGCGTTAAGACTAGCGGATATACCGGGGAGCTGTTTTTT.

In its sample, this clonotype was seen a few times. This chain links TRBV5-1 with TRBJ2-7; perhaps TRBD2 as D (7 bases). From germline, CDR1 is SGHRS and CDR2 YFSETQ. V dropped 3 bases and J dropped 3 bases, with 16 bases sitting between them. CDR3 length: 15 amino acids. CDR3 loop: CASSSGGQSSYEQYF. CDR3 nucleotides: TGCGCCAGCAGCTCCGGGGGGCAGTCAAGCTACGAGCAGTACTTC.

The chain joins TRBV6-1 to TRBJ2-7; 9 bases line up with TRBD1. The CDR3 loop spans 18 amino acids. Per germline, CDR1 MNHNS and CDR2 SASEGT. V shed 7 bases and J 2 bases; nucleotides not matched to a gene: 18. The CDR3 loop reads CASNPGTGRHTGPYEQYF. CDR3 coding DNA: TGTGCCAGCAACCCCGGGACAGGGCGCCATACCGGGCCCTACGAGCAGTACTTC.

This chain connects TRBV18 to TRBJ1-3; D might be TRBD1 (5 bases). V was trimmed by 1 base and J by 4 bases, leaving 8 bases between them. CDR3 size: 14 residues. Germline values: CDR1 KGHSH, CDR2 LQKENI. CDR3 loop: CASSPRGSGNTIYF. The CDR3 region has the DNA TGTGCCAGCTCACCACGGGGCTCCGGAAACACCATATATTTT.

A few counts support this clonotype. CDR3 nucleotides: TGTGCCAGCCCCCTTGGTAGCGGGAGGGCCGAGACCGGGGAGCTGTTTTTT. It codes for CASPLGSGRAETGELFF. This chain connects TRBV25-1 to TRBJ2-2; 11 nucleotides align to TRBD2. The CDR3 runs 17 residues. Germline V gene data show CDR1 as MGHDK and CDR2 as SYGVNS. V lost 8 bases, J lost 5 bases, and 13 bases stayed unmatched. Looking up the rest from reference TRBV25-1 and TRBJ2-2 gives the full variable domain: EADIYQTPRYLVIGTGKKITLECSQTMGHDKMYWYQQDPGMELHLIHYSYGVNSTEKGDLSSESTVSRIRTEHFPLTLESARPSHTSQYLCASPLGSGRAETGELFFGEGSRLTVL.

CDR3 coding DNA: TGCAGTGCTGAGCCCCCGTCAGGGGCATATTCTGGCTACACCTTC. Protein: CSAEPPSGAYSGYTF. The chain combines TRBV20-1 with TRBJ1-2; the D gene is possibly TRBD1 (6 bases). V was shortened by 5 bases and J by 7 bases, with 23 bases between the two germline ends. The germline gives CDR1 DFQATT, CDR2 SNEGSKA (reference sequence). The CDR3 spans 15 residues.

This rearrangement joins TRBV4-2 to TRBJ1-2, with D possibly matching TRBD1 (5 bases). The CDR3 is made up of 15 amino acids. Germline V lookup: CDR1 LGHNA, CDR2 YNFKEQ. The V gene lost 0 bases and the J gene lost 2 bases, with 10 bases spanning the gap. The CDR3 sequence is CASSQDPGTNYGYTF. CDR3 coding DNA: TGTGCCAGCAGCCAAGATCCAGGGACGAACTATGGCTACACCTTC.

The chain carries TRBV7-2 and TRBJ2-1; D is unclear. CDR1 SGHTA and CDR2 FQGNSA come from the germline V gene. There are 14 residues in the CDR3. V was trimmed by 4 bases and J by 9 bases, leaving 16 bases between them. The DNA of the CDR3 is TGTGCCAGCAGCTCGTGGGTTGGTACCGGTGAGCAGTTCTTC. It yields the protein CASSSWVGTGEQFF.

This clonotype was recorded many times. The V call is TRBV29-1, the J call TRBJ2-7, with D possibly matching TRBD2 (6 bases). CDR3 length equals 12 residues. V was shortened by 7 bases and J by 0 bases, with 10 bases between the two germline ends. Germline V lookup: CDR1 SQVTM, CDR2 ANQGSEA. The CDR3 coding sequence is TGCAGCGGCGGGGAGGACTCCTACGAGCAGTACTTC. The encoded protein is CSGGEDSYEQYF.

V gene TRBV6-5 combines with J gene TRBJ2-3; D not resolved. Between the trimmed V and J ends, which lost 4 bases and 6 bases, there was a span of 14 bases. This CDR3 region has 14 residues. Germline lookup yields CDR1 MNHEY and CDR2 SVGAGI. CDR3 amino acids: CASSSFDSDDTQYF. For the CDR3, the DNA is TGTGCCAGCAGTTCCTTCGACTCGGATGATACGCAGTATTTT.

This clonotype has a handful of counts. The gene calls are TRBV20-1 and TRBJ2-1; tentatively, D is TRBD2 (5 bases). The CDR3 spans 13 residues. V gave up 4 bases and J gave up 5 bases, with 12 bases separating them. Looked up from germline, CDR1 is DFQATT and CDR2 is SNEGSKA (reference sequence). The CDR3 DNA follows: TGCAGTGCTACCAAGCGGAGTCACAATGAGCAGTTCTTC. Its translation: CSATKRSHNEQFF.

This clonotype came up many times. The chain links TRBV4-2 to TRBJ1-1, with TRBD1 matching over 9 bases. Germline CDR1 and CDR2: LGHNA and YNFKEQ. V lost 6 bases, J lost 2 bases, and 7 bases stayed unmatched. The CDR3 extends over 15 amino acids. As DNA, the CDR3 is TGTGCCAGCAGAGAACCGGACAGGGGAAACACTGAAGCTTTCTTT. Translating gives CASREPDRGNTEAFF.

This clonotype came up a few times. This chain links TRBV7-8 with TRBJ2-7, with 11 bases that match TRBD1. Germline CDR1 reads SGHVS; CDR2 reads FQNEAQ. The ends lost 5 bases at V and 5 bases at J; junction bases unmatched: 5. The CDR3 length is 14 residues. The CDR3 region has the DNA TGTGCCAGCAGCAAACCGGGACAGGGGGACGAGCAGTACTTC. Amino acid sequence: CASSKPGQGDEQYF.

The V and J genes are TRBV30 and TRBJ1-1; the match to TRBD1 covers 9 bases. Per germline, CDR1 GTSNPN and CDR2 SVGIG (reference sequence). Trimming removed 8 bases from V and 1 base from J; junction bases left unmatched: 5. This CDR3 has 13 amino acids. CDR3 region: CAGTGMPNTEAFF. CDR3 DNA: TGTGCCGGGACAGGGATGCCGAACACTGAAGCTTTCTTT.

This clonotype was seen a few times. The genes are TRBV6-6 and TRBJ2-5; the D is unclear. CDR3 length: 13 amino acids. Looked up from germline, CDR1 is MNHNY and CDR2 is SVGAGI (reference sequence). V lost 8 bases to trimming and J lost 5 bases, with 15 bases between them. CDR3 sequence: CASGLTNWETQYF. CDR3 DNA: TGTGCCAGCGGCCTGACAAATTGGGAGACCCAGTACTTC.

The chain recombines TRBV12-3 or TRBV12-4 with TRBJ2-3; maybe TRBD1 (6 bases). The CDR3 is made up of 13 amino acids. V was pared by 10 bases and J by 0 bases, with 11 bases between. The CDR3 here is CATSQGSTDTQYF. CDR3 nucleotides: TGTGCCACCTCACAGGGTAGCACAGATACGCAGTATTTT.

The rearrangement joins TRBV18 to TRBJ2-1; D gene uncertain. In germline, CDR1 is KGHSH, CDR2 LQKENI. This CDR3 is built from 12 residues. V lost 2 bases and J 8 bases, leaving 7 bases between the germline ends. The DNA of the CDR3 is TGTGCCAGCTCACCAGGTTACTATGAGCAGTTCTTC. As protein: CASSPGYYEQFF.

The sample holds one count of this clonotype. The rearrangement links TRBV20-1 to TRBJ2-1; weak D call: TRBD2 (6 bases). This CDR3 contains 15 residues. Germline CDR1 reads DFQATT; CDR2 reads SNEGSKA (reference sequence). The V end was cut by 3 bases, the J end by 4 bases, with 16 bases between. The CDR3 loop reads CSASEGLQGYNEQFF. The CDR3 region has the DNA TGCAGTGCTAGTGAGGGACTTCAGGGTTACAATGAGCAGTTCTTC.

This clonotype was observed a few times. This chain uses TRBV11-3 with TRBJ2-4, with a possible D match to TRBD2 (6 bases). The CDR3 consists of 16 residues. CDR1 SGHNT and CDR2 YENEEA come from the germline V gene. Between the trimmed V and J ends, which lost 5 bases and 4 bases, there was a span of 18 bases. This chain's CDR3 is CASSPGGTEGKNIQYF. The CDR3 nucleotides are TGTGCCAGCAGCCCTGGAGGGACGGAGGGTAAAAACATTCAGTACTTC.

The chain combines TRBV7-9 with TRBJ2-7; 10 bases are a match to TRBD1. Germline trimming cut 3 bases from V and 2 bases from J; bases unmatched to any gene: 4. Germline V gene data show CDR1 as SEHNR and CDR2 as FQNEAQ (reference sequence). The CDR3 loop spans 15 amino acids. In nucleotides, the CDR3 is TGTGCCAGCAGCTTTCTGGACAGGGGGACCTACGAGCAGTACTTC. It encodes CASSFLDRGTYEQYF.

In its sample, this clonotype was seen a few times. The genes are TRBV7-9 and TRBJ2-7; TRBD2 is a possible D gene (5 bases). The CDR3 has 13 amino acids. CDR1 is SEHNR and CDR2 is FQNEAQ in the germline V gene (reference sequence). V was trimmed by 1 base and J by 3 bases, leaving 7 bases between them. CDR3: CASSLDGIYEQYF. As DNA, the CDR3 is TGTGCCAGCAGCTTAGACGGGATCTACGAGCAGTACTTC.